What follows are 25 T cell receptor beta chains derived from one specimen sequenced in a study of Graves' ophthalmopathy and Graves' hyperthyroidism. Investigators amplified TCR beta CDR3 regions from RNA transcripts. A first-round RT-PCR used HTBI primers, followed by a second-round multiplex PCR. TCRdb independently ran MiXCR on the multiplex PCR reads; one entry per CDR3 protein. The sample holds around 600,000 distinct CDR3 sequences, roughly 41% seen once. Sequenced input: peripheral blood. The receptors were sampled from an adult man with Graves' ophthalmopathy.

This clonotype has ten or more counts. This chain joins TRBV20-1 and TRBJ1-2; D gene ambiguous. Germline CDR1 reads DFQATT; CDR2 reads SNEGSKA (reference sequence). This CDR3 has 11 residues. V gave up 6 bases and J gave up 4 bases, with 9 bases separating them. CDR3 protein: CSAGYSYGYTF. CDR3 nucleotide sequence: TGCAGTGCCGGGTATTCCTATGGCTACACCTTC.

CDR3 residues: CASSPGTGDITYSNQPQHF. The CDR3 nucleotides read TGTGCCAGCAGCCCAGGGACAGGGGACATCACATATAGCAATCAGCCCCAGCATTTT. V and J are TRBV7-2 and TRBJ1-5, with TRBD1 matching over 10 bases. Unmatched junction bases numbered 13, after V lost 5 bases and J lost 0 bases. This CDR3 has 19 residues. Germline CDR1 is SGHTA and CDR2 is FQGNSA. Combining the CDR3 with reference TRBV7-2 and TRBJ1-5 gives the whole variable domain GAGVSQSPSNKVTEKGKDVELRCDPISGHTALYWYRQSLGQGLEFLIYFQGNSAPDKSGLPSDRFSAERTGGSVSTLTIQRTQQEDSAVYLCASSPGTGDITYSNQPQHFGDGTRLSIL.

This clonotype was seen ten or more times. The chain has TRBV5-1 and TRBJ2-7, with TRBD1 identical over 8 bases. With V trimmed by 3 bases and J by 7 bases, 12 bases remained unmatched. The germline CDR1 and CDR2 sequences are SGHRS and YFSETQ. The CDR3 contains 15 residues. CDR3 region: CASSSDGQGAWEQYF. The CDR3 DNA reads TGCGCCAGCAGCTCCGATGGACAGGGCGCTTGGGAGCAGTACTTC.

This clonotype has at least ten counts. V gene TRBV19 combines with J gene TRBJ1-6, with 10 bases fitting TRBD1. The germline V gene has CDR1 LNHDA and CDR2 SQIVND (reference sequence). After removal of 4 bases from V and 10 bases from J, the junction contained 7 bases not matched to a gene. The CDR3 is 15 residues long. The CDR3 loop reads CASSKGTGDWSPLHF. DNA of the CDR3: TGTGCCAGTAGTAAAGGGACAGGGGATTGGTCACCCCTCCACTTT.

The table lists this clonotype with many counts. The CDR3 coding sequence is TGTGCCAGCAGACCCATGGGGCAAGCACCCCTCCACTTT. As protein: CASRPMGQAPLHF. The rearrangement joins TRBV6-5 to TRBJ1-6, with a possible D match to TRBD1 (5 bases). CDR3 length: 13 residues. The V and J ends lost 6 bases and 11 bases respectively, with 14 bases between them. Germline-derived CDR1 and CDR2 are MNHEY and SVGAGI.

The chain has TRBV5-4 and TRBJ2-7, with D possibly being TRBD1 or TRBD2 (6 bases each). V gave up 3 bases and J gave up 2 bases, with 18 bases separating them. CDR1 and CDR2 from the germline V gene are SGHNT and YYREEE (reference sequence). The CDR3 consists of 16 residues. The CDR3: CASSSSRGPYPYEQYF. The CDR3 nucleotides are TGTGCCAGCAGCTCCTCCCGGGGGCCCTACCCCTACGAGCAGTACTTC. The variable domain in full, with the rest retrieved from reference TRBV5-4 and TRBJ2-7, is ETGVTQSPTHLIKTRGQQVTLRCSSQSGHNTVSWYQQALGQGPQFIFQYYREEENGRGNFPPRFSGLQFPNYSSELNVNALELDDSALYLCASSSSRGPYPYEQYFGPGTRLTVT.

This clonotype has just one count. The V and J genes are TRBV30 and TRBJ1-1; D remains ambiguous. The CDR3 totals 15 residues. With 0 bases removed from V and 0 bases from J, the gap between germline ends came to 11 bases. Germline V gives CDR1 GTSNPN, CDR2 SVGIG (reference sequence). CDR3 protein: CAWSVTPGLNTEAFF. The CDR3 DNA reads TGTGCCTGGAGTGTAACACCAGGTTTGAACACTGAAGCTTTCTTT.

The rearrangement joins TRBV10-3 to TRBJ2-5; D gene uncertain. Germline CDR1 ENHRY, CDR2 SYGVKD. V was shortened by 4 bases and J by 6 bases, with 3 bases between the two germline ends. CDR3 length equals 10 residues. The CDR3 DNA reads TGTGCCATCAGTGGGCAGACCCAGTACTTC. Its protein is CAISGQTQYF.

This chain's CDR3 is CASSYRSRVNTGELFF. The CDR3 DNA reads as TGTGCCAGCAGTTACAGGTCCAGGGTGAACACCGGGGAGCTGTTTTTT. The chain employs TRBV6-5 and TRBJ2-2; TRBD1 is a possible D gene (5 bases). Per the germline V gene, CDR1 is MNHEY and CDR2 is SVGAGI. The CDR3 loop spans 16 amino acids. With 2 bases removed from V and 1 base from J, the gap between germline ends came to 11 bases.

The J gene is TRBJ2-5, the V gene TRBV19, with TRBD2 as a possible D gene (6 bases). V dropped 2 bases and J dropped 8 bases, with 15 bases sitting between them. Germline assignment: CDR1 LNHDA and CDR2 SQIVND (reference sequence). CDR3 length equals 14 residues. CDR3 amino acids: CASSITHGGRTQYF. CDR3 bases: TGTGCCAGTAGTATAACTCACGGGGGAAGAACCCAGTACTTC.

This clonotype was seen ten or more times. This chain connects TRBV2 to TRBJ2-5, with 8 bases aligning to TRBD2. Germline CDR1 reads SNHLY; CDR2 reads FYNNEI. Trimming at V came to 3 bases and at J to 9 bases, leaving 3 bases not matched to a gene. The CDR3 sequence is 12 residues long. DNA of the CDR3: TGTGCCAGCAGTGATCGAGCGGGAGCCCAGTACTTC. Protein: CASSDRAGAQYF.

This clonotype was seen at least ten times. The rearrangement uses TRBV5-1 and TRBJ2-7; a weak D match, TRBD2 (5 bases). Per the germline V gene, CDR1 is SGHRS and CDR2 is YFSETQ. This CDR3 has 13 residues. The V end was cut by 4 bases, the J end by 3 bases, with 11 bases between. The CDR3 loop is CASSPGLVYEQYF. The DNA for the CDR3 is TGCGCCAGCAGCCCCGGACTGGTCTACGAGCAGTACTTC.

This clonotype was detected a few times. The V call is TRBV6-5, the J call TRBJ2-7; D tentatively fits TRBD1 or TRBD2 (5 bases each). CDR3 length: 17 residues. V was clipped by 6 bases and J by 3 bases, with 24 bases between them. The germline V gene has CDR1 MNHEY and CDR2 SVGAGI. CDR3 sequence reads: CASRLDQTAPGIYEQYF. DNA for the CDR3: TGTGCCAGCAGACTAGACCAGACAGCCCCCGGGATCTACGAGCAGTACTTC.

This clonotype was observed many times. The chain carries TRBV7-9 and TRBJ2-7, with no clear D. Trimming shortened V by 6 bases and J by 4 bases, and 10 bases separated the two germline ends. CDR3 length equals 12 residues. Looked up from germline, CDR1 is SEHNR and CDR2 is FQNEAQ (reference sequence). Here the CDR3 DNA reads TGTGCCAGCAGTCCTCAAATTTACGAGCAGTACTTC. It encodes CASSPQIYEQYF.

As to this clonotype: An end of the junction does not agree with germline; a read error may underlie this. The chain recombines TRBV7-9 with TRBJ1-1; tentative D call: TRBD1 (6 bases). The CDR3 extends over 16 amino acids. The V gene's germline CDR1 is SEHNR and CDR2 FQNEAQ (reference sequence). CDR3 DNA: TGCGCCAGCAGCCAAGTCGGCCAAGGGGGGCGGAGTGAAGCTTTCTTT. Encoded protein: CASSQVGQGGRSEAFF.

The chain joins TRBV29-1 to TRBJ2-5; 7 positions agree with TRBD1. V lost 8 bases to trimming and J lost 0 bases; unmatched junction nucleotides: 6. The CDR3 consists of 13 residues. Germline-derived CDR1 and CDR2 are SQVTM and ANQGSEA. As DNA, the CDR3 is TGCAGCACGATGACAGGGAACCAAGAGACCCAGTACTTC. Translation gives CSTMTGNQETQYF.

This clonotype was observed at least ten times. The genes are TRBV10-3 and TRBJ1-1, with D possibly being TRBD1 (5 bases). Germline CDR1 and CDR2: ENHRY and SYGVKD. The CDR3 totals 12 residues. The V and J ends lost 0 bases and 8 bases respectively, with 7 bases between them. CDR3 residues: CAISESGQEAFF. In DNA form, the CDR3 reads TGTGCCATCAGTGAGTCAGGACAAGAAGCTTTCTTT.

In the case of this clonotype: This could be a read error, since a much larger clone is one nucleotide away. J is TRBJ2-5 and V is TRBV19; D may be TRBD2 (5 bases). V shed 8 bases and J shed 1 base, with 14 bases lying between them. Germline CDR1 reads LNHDA; CDR2 reads SQIVND (reference sequence). The CDR3 is 14 amino acids. This chain's CDR3 is CASGENRGQETQYF. The CDR3 DNA follows: TGTGCCAGTGGTGAGAACCGGGGCCAAGAGACCCAGTACTTC.

V gene TRBV7-2 combines with J gene TRBJ2-5; no definite D call. The V and J ends lost 8 bases and 0 bases respectively, with 4 bases between them. CDR1 is SGHTA, CDR2 FQGNSA, per germline. The CDR3 spans 11 residues. CDR3 sequence (DNA): TGTGCCAGCGCCCACCAAGAGACCCAGTACTTC. It specifies CASAHQETQYF. The variable domain in full, with the rest retrieved from reference TRBV7-2 and TRBJ2-5, is GAGVSQSPSNKVTEKGKDVELRCDPISGHTALYWYRQSLGQGLEFLIYFQGNSAPDKSGLPSDRFSAERTGGSVSTLTIQRTQQEDSAVYLCASAHQETQYFGPGTRLLVL.

This clonotype showed up many times. The V and J genes are TRBV2 and TRBJ1-2, with a possible D match to TRBD1 (6 bases). CDR1 and CDR2 (germline): SNHLY, FYNNEI. There are 12 residues in the CDR3. Trimming removed 5 bases from V and 4 bases from J, with 8 bases in between. The CDR3 nucleotides read TGTGCCAGCAGTATCAGGGGCTATGGCTACACCTTC. It encodes CASSIRGYGYTF.

The chain couples TRBV5-5 to TRBJ2-7; tentatively, D is TRBD2 (5 bases). The V gene lost 1 base and the J gene lost 3 bases, with 14 bases spanning the gap. This CDR3 has 15 amino acids. The germline V gene has CDR1 SGHKS and CDR2 YYEKEE (reference sequence). As DNA, the CDR3 is TGTGCCAGCAGCTTGCAGTGGACCGGGGACTACGAGCAGTACTTC. The encoded protein is CASSLQWTGDYEQYF. Combining the CDR3 with reference TRBV5-5 and TRBJ2-7 gives the whole variable domain DAGVTQSPTHLIKTRGQQVTLRCSPISGHKSVSWYQQVLGQGPQFIFQYYEKEERGRGNFPDRFSARQFPNYSSELNVNALLLGDSALYLCASSLQWTGDYEQYFGPGTRLTVT.

The J gene is TRBJ2-7, the V gene TRBV18, with D perhaps TRBD2 (6 bases). The CDR3 covers 12 residues. The ends were cut back, 0 bases at V and 7 bases at J, with 7 bases in the middle. Looked up from germline, CDR1 is KGHSH and CDR2 is LQKENI. CDR3 in amino acids: CASSPPEGEQYF. CDR3 coding DNA: TGTGCCAGCTCACCACCGGAGGGGGAGCAGTACTTC.

There are a few counts of this clonotype. The chain carries TRBV5-8 and TRBJ2-5; 8 bases agree with TRBD2. In germline, CDR1 is SGHTS, CDR2 YDEGEE. Unmatched junction bases numbered 6, after V lost 0 bases and J lost 5 bases. The CDR3 has 15 residues. The CDR3 spells CASSLETASGETQYF. The CDR3 nucleotides read TGTGCCAGCAGCTTGGAGACGGCTAGCGGGGAGACCCAGTACTTC.

This chain joins TRBV10-3 and TRBJ1-6, with D perhaps TRBD1 (5 bases). V dropped 4 bases and J dropped 8 bases, with 15 bases sitting between them. The CDR3 has 15 residues. Germline loops: CDR1 ENHRY, CDR2 SYGVKD. The CDR3 bases are TGTGCCATCAGTGGGTCAGGAGGGGCAGATTCACCCCTCCACTTT. This encodes CAISGSGGADSPLHF.

This clonotype was counted ten times or more. The chain employs TRBV14 and TRBJ2-7, with a weak D call TRBD2 (5 bases). The V end lost 4 bases, the J end lost 0 bases, and 19 bases lay between the germline ends. The length of the CDR3 is 17 residues. Germline V gene data show CDR1 as SGHDN and CDR2 as FVKESK. This CDR3 is CASSPLRRGSSSYEQYF. CDR3 DNA: TGTGCCAGCAGCCCCCTTAGACGGGGTTCGAGCTCCTACGAGCAGTACTTC.